The clone carrying this T cell receptor beta chain was counted at least ten times. As yet, its antigen is unknown. This record belongs to a study of T cells in Graves' hyperthyroidism and ophthalmopathy. The CDR3 totals 15 residues. Germline V lookup: CDR1 SGHRS, CDR2 YFSETQ. Trimming took 0 bases from V and 8 from J, leaving 14 bases between them. Findings of the study overall: The model forecast ophthalmopathy, anticipating it by a median around 6.9 months before onset.

Diagnosing involved the use of clinical symptoms, serum thyroxine and TRAb, thyroid ultrasound and orbital computed tomography. The source material, RNA transcripts, was used to amplify TCR beta CDR3 regions. With the HTBI primer set, the TCR CDR3 went through a first round of RT-PCR. TCRdb processed the multiplex PCR reads anew with MiXCR; each CDR3 protein has one entry. The table records 330,000 or so distinct CDR3 sequences, around 19% of them present only once. The chain carries TRBV5-1 and TRBJ1-4; tentative D call: TRBD1 (5 bases). The sample consisted of blood. The receptor was derived from a man between 50 and 59 years old with Graves' ophthalmopathy. CDR3: CASSLGSRGVEKLFF. The CDR3 region has the DNA TGCGCCAGCAGCTTGGGTAGTAGGGGAGTCGAAAAACTGTTTTTT.